A single sample is the source of the 15 T cell receptor beta chains below, sequenced in a study of blood T cell repertoires in COVID-19. Generated by immunoSEQ multiplex PCR, the TCRdb table keeps only in-frame clones and is missing some. The repertoire holds more than 85,000 clones, with 82% as singletons. The sequenced sample consisted of peripheral blood. Receptors originate from a woman aged 80 or over with acute or convalescent COVID-19.

The gene calls are TRBV3-1 (or the pseudogene TRBV3-2) and TRBJ2-3; 8 bases are shared with TRBD2. The V segment lost 5 bases and the J segment 2 bases; nucleotides outside the gene matches: 3. Germline CDR1 is LGHDT and CDR2 is YNNKEL (reference sequence). The CDR3 is 14 amino acids. The CDR3 here is CASSGAGVTDTQYF. The CDR3 region has the DNA TGTGCCAGCAGCGGAGCGGGAGTCACAGATACGCAGTATTTT.

V gene TRBV7-7 combines with J gene TRBJ2-2; 8 positions agree with TRBD1. Germline V gives CDR1 SSHAT, CDR2 FNYEAQ (reference sequence). The V gene end was trimmed by 5 bases and the J gene end by 4 bases; junction bases not matched to a gene: 6. The CDR3 sequence is 15 residues long. CDR3 in DNA: TGTGCCAGCAGCCTACAGGGGGTGGGCACCGGGGAGCTGTTTTTT. This codes for CASSLQGVGTGELFF.

The rearrangement joins TRBV6-2 or TRBV6-3 to TRBJ1-5, with 10 bases that match TRBD1. Looked up from germline, CDR1 is MNHEY and CDR2 is SVGEGT. This CDR3 is 17 amino acids long. V lost 4 bases to trimming and J lost 0 bases; unmatched junction nucleotides: 6. The CDR3 bases are TGTGCCAGCAGTTTCCCGACAGGGGGCTTTAGCAATCAGCCCCAGCATTTT. Protein product: CASSFPTGGFSNQPQHF.

The chain combines TRBV28 with TRBJ1-2; 11 bases are shared with TRBD1. The V segment lost 6 bases and the J segment 0 bases; nucleotides outside the gene matches: 6. This CDR3 has 16 residues. Germline V gene data show CDR1 as MDHEN and CDR2 as SYDVKM. The CDR3 DNA reads TGTGCCAGCAGCGAGGACAGGGGGCCCGCTAACTATGGCTACACCTTC. This translates into CASSEDRGPANYGYTF.

The V gene is TRBV5-5, the J gene TRBJ1-1; no definite D call. V was trimmed by 2 bases and J by 5 bases, leaving 7 bases between them. Germline values: CDR1 SGHKS, CDR2 YYEKEE (reference sequence). The CDR3 is 12 residues long. CDR3 in amino acids: CASSLDWTEAFF. In DNA form, the CDR3 reads TGTGCCAGCAGCTTAGACTGGACTGAAGCTTTCTTT.

This rearrangement joins TRBV6-2 or TRBV6-3 to TRBJ1-2, with 10 bases matching TRBD1. The CDR3 is made up of 17 amino acids. Germline assignment: CDR1 MNHEY and CDR2 SVGEGT. V lost 6 bases to trimming and J lost 2 bases; unmatched junction nucleotides: 12. CDR3 bases: TGTGCCAGCAGCCGACCAACCGGGACAGGGGCCAACTATGGCTACACCTTC. Its protein product is CASSRPTGTGANYGYTF.

About this clone itself: Other nucleotide sequences in the sample specify the same CDR3. The gene calls are TRBV18 and TRBJ1-1; no reliable D call. Germline CDR1 KGHSH, CDR2 LQKENI. V was trimmed by 3 bases and J by 1 base, leaving 6 bases between them. This CDR3 has 13 amino acids. The DNA of the CDR3 is TGTGCCAGCTCACCTCCAGGGAACACTGAAGCTTTCTTT. Encoded protein: CASSPPGNTEAFF.

The chain is built from TRBV27 and TRBJ2-2; D remains ambiguous. CDR1 and CDR2 (germline): MNHEY, SMNVEV (reference sequence). V was trimmed by 3 bases and J by 7 bases, leaving 12 bases between them. The CDR3 spans 14 residues. This chain's CDR3 is CASSLVQLGGELFF. In nucleotides, the CDR3 is TGTGCCAGCAGTTTGGTCCAGCTAGGCGGGGAGCTGTTTTTT.

The chain couples TRBV5-1 to TRBJ2-5, with D possibly TRBD2 on 5 matching bases. Germline assignment: CDR1 SGHRS and CDR2 YFSETQ. Trimming removed 0 bases from V and 2 bases from J, with 11 bases in between. CDR3 size: 15 residues. CDR3 nucleotides: TGCGCCAGCAGCTTGGGACAAGGAGGACAAGAGACCCAGTACTTC. Protein sequence: CASSLGQGGQETQYF.

This clone appeared a few times. V and J are TRBV28 and TRBJ1-5, with 8 bases aligning to TRBD1. Losses at the gene ends were 11 bases for V and 0 bases for J; bases not matched to a gene: 6. The germline gives CDR1 MDHEN, CDR2 SYDVKM. The CDR3 runs 14 residues. The CDR3 DNA reads as TGTGCCGGGGGAACAGGGGGTAGCAATCAGCCCCAGCATTTT. Its translation is CAGGTGGSNQPQHF.

V gene TRBV24-1 combines with J gene TRBJ2-1; 11 nucleotides line up with TRBD2. The CDR3 is made up of 14 amino acids. With 9 bases clipped from V and 9 bases from J, the junction kept 9 bases outside the gene matches. Per the germline V gene, CDR1 is KGHDR and CDR2 is SFDVKD. The CDR3 sequence is CATSGTSGRGEQFF. CDR3 nucleotides: TGTGCCACCTCAGGTACTAGCGGGAGAGGTGAGCAGTTCTTC.

The chain carries TRBV28 and TRBJ1-6; 9 bases are a match to TRBD1. Looked up from germline, CDR1 is MDHEN and CDR2 is SYDVKM. The CDR3 is 14 amino acids. With V trimmed by 3 bases and J by 11 bases, 5 bases remained unmatched. CDR3 protein: CASSLGQGNPPLHF. CDR3 DNA sequence: TGTGCCAGCAGTTTGGGACAGGGAAACCCACCCCTCCACTTT.

This rearrangement joins TRBV5-1 to TRBJ2-7, with D maybe TRBD2 (6 bases). Trimming shortened V by 4 bases and J by 1 base, and 15 bases separated the two germline ends. This CDR3 has 15 amino acids. Per germline, CDR1 SGHRS and CDR2 YFSETQ. Written as DNA, the CDR3 is TGCGCCAGCAGCCCGGGAGCTAGCGTTTCCTACGAGCAGTACTTC. Residues: CASSPGASVSYEQYF.

The chain joins TRBV19 to TRBJ1-1; D gene uncertain. The V gene's germline CDR1 is LNHDA and CDR2 SQIVND (reference sequence). Trimming stripped 4 bases from V and 4 bases from J, with 10 bases between. The CDR3 spans 13 residues. For the CDR3, the DNA is TGTGCCAGTAGTAACAATCGGGGCACTGAAGCTTTCTTT. The encoded protein is CASSNNRGTEAFF. The full variable domain, with the rest looked up from reference TRBV19 and TRBJ1-1, is DGGITQSPKYLFRKEGQNVTLSCEQNLNHDAMYWYRQDPGQGLRLIYYSQIVNDFQKGDIAEGYSVSREKKESFPLTVTSAQKNPTAFYLCASSNNRGTEAFFGQGTRLTVV.

This chain uses TRBV15 with TRBJ2-1; D remains unclear. The ends were cut back, 4 bases at V and 4 bases at J, with 11 bases in the middle. Germline V lookup: CDR1 LNHNV, CDR2 YYDKDF (reference sequence). The CDR3 sequence is 14 residues long. CDR3: CATSNEVIYNEQFF. As DNA, the CDR3 is TGTGCCACCAGCAACGAGGTTATATACAATGAGCAGTTCTTC.